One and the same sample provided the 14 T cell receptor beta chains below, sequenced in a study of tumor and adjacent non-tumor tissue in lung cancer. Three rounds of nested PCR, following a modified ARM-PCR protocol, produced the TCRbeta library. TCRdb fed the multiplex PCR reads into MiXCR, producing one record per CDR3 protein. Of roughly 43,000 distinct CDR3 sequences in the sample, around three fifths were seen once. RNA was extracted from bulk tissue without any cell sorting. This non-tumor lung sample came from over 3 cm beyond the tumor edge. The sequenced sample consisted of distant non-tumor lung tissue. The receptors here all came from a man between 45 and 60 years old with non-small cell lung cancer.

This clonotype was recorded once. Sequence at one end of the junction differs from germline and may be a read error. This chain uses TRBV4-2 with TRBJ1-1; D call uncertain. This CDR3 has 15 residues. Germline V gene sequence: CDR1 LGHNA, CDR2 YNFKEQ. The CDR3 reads CVSNQELLMNTEAFF. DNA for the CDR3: TGTGTCAGCAACCAAGAATTGCTTATGAACACTGAAGCTTTCTTT.

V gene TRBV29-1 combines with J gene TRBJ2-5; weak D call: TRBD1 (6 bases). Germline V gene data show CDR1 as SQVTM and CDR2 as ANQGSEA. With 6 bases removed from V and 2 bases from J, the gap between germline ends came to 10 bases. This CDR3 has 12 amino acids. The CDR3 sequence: CSVGRGQETQYF. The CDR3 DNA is TGCAGCGTAGGCAGGGGTCAAGAGACCCAGTACTTC.

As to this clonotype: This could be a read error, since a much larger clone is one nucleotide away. The CDR3 nucleotides read TGTGCCAGCAGTGAGTGGACCGTCTCCTACGTGCAGTACTTC. Translating gives CASSEWTVSYVQYF. The V and J genes are TRBV12-3 or TRBV12-4 and TRBJ2-7; D remains unclear. The CDR3 sequence is 14 residues long.

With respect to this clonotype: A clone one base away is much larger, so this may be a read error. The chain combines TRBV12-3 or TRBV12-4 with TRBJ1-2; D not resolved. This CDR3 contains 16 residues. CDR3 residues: CASSLYTGSPNYDYTF. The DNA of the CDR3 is TGTGCCAGCAGTTTATATACGGGCAGCCCAAACTATGACTACACCTTC.

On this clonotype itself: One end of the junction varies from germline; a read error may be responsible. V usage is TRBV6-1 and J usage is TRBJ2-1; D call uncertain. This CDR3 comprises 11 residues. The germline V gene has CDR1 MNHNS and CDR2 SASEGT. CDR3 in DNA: TGTGCCAGCAGTCTACAGAATGAGCAGCTCTTC. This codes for CASSLQNEQLF.

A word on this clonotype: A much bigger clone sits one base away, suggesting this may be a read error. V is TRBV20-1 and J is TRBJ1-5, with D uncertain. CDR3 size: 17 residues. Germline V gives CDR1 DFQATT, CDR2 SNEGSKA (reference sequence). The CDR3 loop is CSVPSEGRRRINQHQHF. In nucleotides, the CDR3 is TGCAGTGTTCCTTCGGAGGGCCGGCGGCGGATCAATCAGCACCAGCATTTT.

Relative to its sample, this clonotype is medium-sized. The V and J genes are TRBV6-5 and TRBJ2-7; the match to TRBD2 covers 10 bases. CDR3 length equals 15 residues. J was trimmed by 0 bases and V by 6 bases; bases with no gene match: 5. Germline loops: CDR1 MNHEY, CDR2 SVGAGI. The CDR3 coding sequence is TGTGCCAGCAGGAATAGCGGGAGGCACTCCTACGAGCAGTACTTC. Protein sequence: CASRNSGRHSYEQYF.

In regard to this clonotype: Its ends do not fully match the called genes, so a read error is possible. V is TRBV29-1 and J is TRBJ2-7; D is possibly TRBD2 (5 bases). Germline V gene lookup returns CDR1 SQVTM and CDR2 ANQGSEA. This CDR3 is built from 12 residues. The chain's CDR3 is CSGSAGPYGQYF. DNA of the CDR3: TGCAGCGGGAGTGCGGGCCCCTACGGGCAGTACTTC.

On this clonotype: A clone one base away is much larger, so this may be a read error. The CDR3 DNA follows: TGTGCCTGGAGTTTCAACTCCGGGGCCAACGTCCTGACTTTC. Its protein is CAWSFNSGANVLTF. The rearrangement joins TRBV30 to TRBJ2-6; no firm D call. The ends were cut back, 2 bases at V and 4 bases at J, with 9 bases in the middle. This CDR3 has 14 residues. Germline CDR1 reads GTSNPN; CDR2 reads SVGIG (reference sequence).

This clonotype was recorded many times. Here the CDR3 DNA reads TGCAGCGCTACAGGGGGCCGCACAGATACGCAGTATTTT. As protein: CSATGGRTDTQYF. The V and J genes are TRBV29-1 and TRBJ2-3; TRBD1 aligns across 9 bases. Germline CDR1 reads SQVTM; CDR2 reads ANQGSEA. This CDR3 contains 13 residues. V shed 7 bases, J shed 1 base, and the junction held 3 bases outside the gene matches.

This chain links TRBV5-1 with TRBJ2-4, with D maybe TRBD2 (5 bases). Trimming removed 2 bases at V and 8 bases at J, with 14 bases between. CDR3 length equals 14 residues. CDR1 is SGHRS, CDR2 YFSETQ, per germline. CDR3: CASSFDNPGDIQYF. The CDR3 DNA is TGCGCCAGCAGCTTCGACAACCCCGGGGACATTCAGTACTTC.

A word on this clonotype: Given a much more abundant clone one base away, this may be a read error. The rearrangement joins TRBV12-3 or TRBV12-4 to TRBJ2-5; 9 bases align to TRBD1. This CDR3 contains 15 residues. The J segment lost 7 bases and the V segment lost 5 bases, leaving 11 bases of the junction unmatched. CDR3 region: CASSLYRGRHGTQYF. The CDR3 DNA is TGTGCCAGCAGTCTCTACAGGGGGCGTCATGGGACCCAGTACTTC.

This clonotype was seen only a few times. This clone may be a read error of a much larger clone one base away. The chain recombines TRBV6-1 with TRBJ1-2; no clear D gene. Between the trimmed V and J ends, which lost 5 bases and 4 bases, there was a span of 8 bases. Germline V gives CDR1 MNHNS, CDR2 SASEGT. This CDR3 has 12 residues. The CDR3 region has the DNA TGTGCCAGCAGTACACGAGTCTATGGCTACACCTTC. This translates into CASSTRVYGYTF.

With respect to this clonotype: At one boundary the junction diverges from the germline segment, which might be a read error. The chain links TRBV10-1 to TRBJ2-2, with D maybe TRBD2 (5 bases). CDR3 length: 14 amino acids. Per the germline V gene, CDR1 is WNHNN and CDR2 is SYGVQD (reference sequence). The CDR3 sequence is CASGGGVNTGELSF. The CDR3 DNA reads TGCGCCAGCGGTGGAGGAGTGAACACCGGGGAGCTGTCTTTC.